This passage covers 17 T cell receptor beta chains from one sample sequenced in a study of blood T cell repertoires in COVID-19. Here immunoSEQ multiplex PCR was the method, and the copy in TCRdb shows in-frame clones only, minus some. The profile shows about 260,000 clones, about nine tenths of them singletons. Material: peripheral blood. The receptors here all came from a woman between 40 and 55 years old with acute or convalescent COVID-19.

The rearrangement joins TRBV28 to TRBJ2-7; TRBD2 is a possible D gene (5 bases). The V and J ends lost 8 bases and 2 bases respectively, with 7 bases between them. The CDR3 contains 11 residues. Germline assignment: CDR1 MDHEN and CDR2 SYDVKM. Written as DNA, the CDR3 is TGTGCCAGCCCGCGGGCCTACGAGCAGTACGTC. It translates to CASPRAYEQYV.

The chain couples TRBV5-6 to TRBJ1-1; D remains unclear. Trimming left V 4 bases short and J 12 bases short, with 16 bases between. CDR3 length equals 12 residues. Germline V gene lookup returns CDR1 SGHDT and CDR2 YYEEEE. The CDR3 DNA is TGTGCCAGCAGCCTCCAGACTTTTAGGACTTTCTTT. Its protein is CASSLQTFRTFF.

V usage is TRBV19 and J usage is TRBJ1-2; 11 bases are a match to TRBD1. Germline-derived CDR1 and CDR2 are LNHDA and SQIVND (reference sequence). V dropped 6 bases and J dropped 6; count of bases not matched to a gene: 9. The CDR3 loop spans 15 amino acids. CDR3 nucleotide sequence: TGTGCCAGTAGCCGGACAGGGGGCGAGGTTAATGGCTACACCTTC. Protein: CASSRTGGEVNGYTF.

This rearrangement joins TRBV12-3 or TRBV12-4 to TRBJ1-1, with D maybe TRBD1 (6 bases). The CDR3 sequence is 13 residues long. V was clipped by 3 bases and J by 3 bases, with 8 bases between them. The CDR3 is CASSLQGYTEAFF. The CDR3 DNA reads as TGTGCCAGCAGTTTGCAGGGGTACACTGAAGCTTTCTTT.

J is TRBJ2-4 and V is TRBV4-2; D may be TRBD1 (6 bases). V shed 1 base and J shed 1 base, with 14 bases lying between them. The length of the CDR3 is 17 residues. CDR1 LGHNA and CDR2 YNFKEQ come from the germline V gene. CDR3 region: CASSQVGRGTAKNIQYF. The CDR3 nucleotides read TGTGCCAGCAGCCAAGTTGGAAGGGGGACGGCCAAAAACATTCAGTACTTC.

The CDR3 sequence: CASSETGITVPETQYF. The DNA of the CDR3 is TGTGCCAGCAGTGAAACCGGGATAACGGTTCCGGAGACCCAGTACTTC. V gene TRBV6-1 combines with J gene TRBJ2-5, with D possibly being TRBD2 (5 bases). The CDR3 has 16 amino acids. Between the trimmed V and J ends, which lost 2 bases and 5 bases, there was a span of 18 bases. Germline lookup yields CDR1 MNHNS and CDR2 SASEGT.

The V call is TRBV19, the J call TRBJ1-2; 11 nucleotides match TRBD1. The CDR3 sequence is 13 residues long. J was trimmed by 7 bases and V by 7 bases; bases with no gene match: 5. Germline loops: CDR1 LNHDA, CDR2 SQIVND (reference sequence). The CDR3 is CASNRDRGAGYTF. The CDR3 coding sequence is TGTGCCAGTAACCGGGACAGGGGGGCTGGCTACACCTTC.

The rearrangement joins TRBV19 to TRBJ1-2; 8 nucleotides agree with TRBD1. The V and J ends lost 6 bases and 1 base, in that order; junction bases with no gene match: 10. This CDR3 is built from 16 residues. CDR1 is LNHDA, CDR2 SQIVND, per germline (reference sequence). CDR3 in amino acids: CASRRDRRPFNYGYTF. The DNA for the CDR3 is TGTGCCAGTAGGCGGGACAGGCGACCTTTTAACTATGGCTACACCTTC.

The chain couples TRBV6-6 to TRBJ2-4; TRBD2 aligns across 12 bases. The junction had 14 bases not matched to a gene; V was cut back by 5 bases and J by 3 bases. The CDR3 totals 19 residues. The germline V gene encodes CDR1 MNHNY and CDR2 SVGAGI (reference sequence). The CDR3 DNA is TGTGCCAGCAGTCCCATGACTAGCGGGGGCTACAAAGGCAAAAACATTCAGTACTTC. It is translated as CASSPMTSGGYKGKNIQYF.

The sample holds a few counts of this clone. This chain connects TRBV19 to TRBJ1-1; 10 nucleotides agree with TRBD1. Germline lookup yields CDR1 LNHDA and CDR2 SQIVND (reference sequence). There are 16 residues in the CDR3. V dropped 2 bases and J dropped 4; count of bases not matched to a gene: 7. The CDR3 protein is CASSIRQGASGTEAFF. The CDR3 nucleotides are TGTGCCAGTAGTATACGACAGGGGGCTAGTGGCACTGAAGCTTTCTTT.

The chain couples TRBV6-6 to TRBJ1-6; no firm D call. Trimming left V 0 bases short and J 9 bases short, with 15 bases between. This CDR3 spans 16 amino acids. Germline values: CDR1 MNHNY, CDR2 SVGAGI (reference sequence). The CDR3 here is CASSYSTTSAFSPLHF. The CDR3 region has the DNA TGTGCCAGCAGTTACTCGACAACGAGTGCTTTTTCACCCCTCCACTTT.

J is TRBJ1-2 and V is TRBV6-6; 7 positions match TRBD1. The CDR3 is made up of 15 amino acids. Losses at the gene ends were 6 bases for V and 2 bases for J; bases not matched to a gene: 9. Germline V gene lookup returns CDR1 MNHNY and CDR2 SVGAGI (reference sequence). As DNA, the CDR3 is TGTGCCAGCAGCCGGACAGGACACGGCAACTATGGCTACACCTTC. It is translated as CASSRTGHGNYGYTF.

The chain has TRBV9 and TRBJ1-2; 7 bases line up with TRBD1. Germline V gene data show CDR1 as SGDLS and CDR2 as YYNGEE. This CDR3 is 14 amino acids long. After removal of 5 bases from V and 5 bases from J, the junction contained 9 bases not matched to a gene. Here the CDR3 DNA reads TGTGCCAGCAGGGGTCGGGACAGCGAATATGGCTACACCTTC. It translates to CASRGRDSEYGYTF.

The rearrangement uses TRBV6-5 and TRBJ1-6, with a weak D call TRBD1 (5 bases). This CDR3 is 15 amino acids long. CDR1 and CDR2 from the germline V gene are MNHEY and SVGAGI. Trimming stripped 0 bases from V and 5 bases from J, with 8 bases between. The CDR3: CASSYSGGDNSPLHF. The CDR3 DNA reads TGTGCCAGCAGTTACTCGGGAGGGGATAATTCACCCCTCCACTTT.

This chain connects TRBV7-9 to TRBJ1-1; D perhaps matches TRBD1 (5 bases). V lost 5 bases, J lost 10 bases, and 14 bases lay in between. The germline CDR1 and CDR2 sequences are SEHNR and FQNEAQ (reference sequence). The CDR3 runs to 12 residues. CDR3 residues: CASSHEGLGAFF. As DNA, the CDR3 is TGTGCCAGCAGCCATGAGGGACTAGGAGCTTTCTTT.

This chain joins TRBV5-1 and TRBJ1-2; possibly TRBD1 for D (6 bases). V was cut by 0 bases and J by 3 bases, with 12 bases left in between. The CDR3 runs 15 residues. Looked up from germline, CDR1 is SGHRS and CDR2 is YFSETQ. This CDR3 is CASSLAFAGDYGYTF. The CDR3 region has the DNA TGCGCCAGCAGCTTGGCCTTTGCAGGGGACTATGGCTACACCTTC. The whole variable domain, filled in from reference TRBV5-1 and TRBJ1-2, reads KAGVTQTPRYLIKTRGQQVTLSCSPISGHRSVSWYQQTPGQGLQFLFEYFSETQRNKGNFPGRFSGRQFSNSRSEMNVSTLELGDSALYLCASSLAFAGDYGYTFGSGTRLTVV.

This clone was seen more than once but under ten times. V usage is TRBV4-1 and J usage is TRBJ2-2, with 9 bases identical to TRBD2. The V gene's germline CDR1 is MGHRA and CDR2 YSYEKL. The CDR3 consists of 15 residues. V dropped 3 bases and J dropped 7; count of bases not matched to a gene: 6. Here the CDR3 reads CASSHPGLAGGELFF. CDR3 bases: TGCGCCAGCAGCCACCCGGGACTAGCAGGCGGGGAGCTGTTTTTT.